The text below deals with one TCR beta chain. No antigen is known for it. The entry originates in a study of long-term antiretroviral therapy in people with HIV. An immunoSEQ assay, version v3.0, was performed at survey level. Data came from immunoSEQ multiplex PCR; TCRdb stores just in-frame clones and leaves some out. This sample has more than 35,000 clones; around 85% occur once, and the top ten carry about 5%. Trimming removed 4 bases at V and 0 bases at J, with 7 bases between. CDR1 and CDR2 (germline): PRHDT, FYEKMQ (reference sequence). The CDR3 spans 13 residues. Study results and caveats: On ART adherence, viral resistance or therapy changes, no data were available. Whereas controls had wider CDR3 length ranges, HIV repertoires had narrower ones.

Researchers secured at least one pre-ART and at least two post-ART PBMC samples from each donor. Material: unsorted PBMCs, obtained 1.5 years after starting antiretroviral therapy. The chain uses TRBV13 and TRBJ2-7, with D possibly matching TRBD2 (5 bases). The TCR sequence derives from a man aged 18 to 29 with HIV. DNA for the CDR3: TGTGCCAGCAGCTCCGCGGGCTCCTACGAGCAGTACTTC. This codes for CASSSAGSYEQYF.